The clone carrying this TCR beta chain was observed once. The antigen is undetermined. The data originate from a study of OX40 agonist ivuxolimab in advanced cancers. About the research overall: Partial responses were achieved by three patients: one hepatocellular carcinoma, two cutaneous melanoma.

Here immunoSEQ multiplex PCR was the method, and the copy in TCRdb shows in-frame clones only, minus some. Among tens of thousands of clones listed, roughly 89% were seen once. General study results and limits: At 0.1 to 3.0 mg/kg, clonal expansion of CD4+ and CD8+ blood T cells had occurred by week 6. What antigens the expanded peripheral T cells recognized was never established.

The CDR3 loop spans 17 amino acids. Germline-derived CDR1 and CDR2 are LNHDA and SQIVND (reference sequence). Trimming took off 3 bases at V and 0 bases at J, with 17 bases between the two ends. This clonotype originated in an adult with an advanced solid tumor such as melanoma, head and neck, liver or kidney cancer. The material sequenced was CD4+ or CD8+ T cells sorted from blood, taken in a trial of the OX40 agonist ivuxolimab. The chain combines TRBV19 with TRBJ1-1; D unclear. CDR3 protein: CASSIPGSFGLNTEAFF. The CDR3 nucleotides are TGTGCCAGTAGTATTCCGGGGTCCTTCGGTCTGAACACTGAAGCTTTCTTT.